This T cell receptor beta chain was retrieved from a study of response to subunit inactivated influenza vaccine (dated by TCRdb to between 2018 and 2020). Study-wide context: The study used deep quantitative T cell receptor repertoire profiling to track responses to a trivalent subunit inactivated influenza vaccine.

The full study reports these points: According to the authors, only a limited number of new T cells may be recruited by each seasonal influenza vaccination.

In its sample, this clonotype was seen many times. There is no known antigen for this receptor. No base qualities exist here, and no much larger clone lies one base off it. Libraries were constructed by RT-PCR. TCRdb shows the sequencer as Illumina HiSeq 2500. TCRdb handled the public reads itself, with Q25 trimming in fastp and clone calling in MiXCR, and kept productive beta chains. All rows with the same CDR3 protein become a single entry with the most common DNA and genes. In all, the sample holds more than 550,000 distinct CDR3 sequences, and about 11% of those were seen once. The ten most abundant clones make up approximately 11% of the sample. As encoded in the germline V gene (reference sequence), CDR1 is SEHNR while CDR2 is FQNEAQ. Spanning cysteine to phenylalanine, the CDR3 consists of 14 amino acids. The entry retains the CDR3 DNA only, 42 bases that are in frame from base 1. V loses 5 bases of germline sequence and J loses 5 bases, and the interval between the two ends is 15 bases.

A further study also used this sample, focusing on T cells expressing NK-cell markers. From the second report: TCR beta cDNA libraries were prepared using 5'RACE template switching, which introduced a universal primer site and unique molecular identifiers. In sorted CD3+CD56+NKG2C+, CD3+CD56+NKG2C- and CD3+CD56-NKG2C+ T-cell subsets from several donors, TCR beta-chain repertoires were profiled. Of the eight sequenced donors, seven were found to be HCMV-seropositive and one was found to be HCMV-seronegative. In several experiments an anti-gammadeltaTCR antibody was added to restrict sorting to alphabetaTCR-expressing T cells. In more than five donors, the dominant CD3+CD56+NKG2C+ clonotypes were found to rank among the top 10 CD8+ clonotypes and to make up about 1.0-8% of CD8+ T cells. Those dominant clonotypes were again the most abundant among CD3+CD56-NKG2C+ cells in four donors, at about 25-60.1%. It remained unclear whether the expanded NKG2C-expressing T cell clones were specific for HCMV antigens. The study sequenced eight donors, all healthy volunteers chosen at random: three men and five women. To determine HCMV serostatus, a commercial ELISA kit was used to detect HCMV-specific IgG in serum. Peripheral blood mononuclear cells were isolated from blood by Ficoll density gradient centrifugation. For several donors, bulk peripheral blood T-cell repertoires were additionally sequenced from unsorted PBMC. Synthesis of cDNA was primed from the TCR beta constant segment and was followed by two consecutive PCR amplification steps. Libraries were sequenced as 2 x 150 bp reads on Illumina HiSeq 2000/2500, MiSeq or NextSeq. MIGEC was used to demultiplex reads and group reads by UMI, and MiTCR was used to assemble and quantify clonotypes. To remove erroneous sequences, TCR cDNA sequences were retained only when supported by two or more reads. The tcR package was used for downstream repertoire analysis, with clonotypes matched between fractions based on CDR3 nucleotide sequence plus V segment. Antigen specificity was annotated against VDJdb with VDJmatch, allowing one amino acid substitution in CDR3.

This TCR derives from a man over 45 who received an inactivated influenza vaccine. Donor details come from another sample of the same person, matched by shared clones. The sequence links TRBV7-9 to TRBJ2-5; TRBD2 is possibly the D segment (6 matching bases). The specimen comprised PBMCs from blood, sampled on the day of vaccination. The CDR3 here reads CASSPRSGLETQYF. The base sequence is TGTGCCAGCAGCCCTCGTAGCGGATTGGAGACCCAGTACTTC.